This T cell receptor (beta chain) was identified during a study of blood T cells in healthy people across ages. Findings of the study overall: Conclusively comparing naive with antigen-experienced cells was impossible with unsorted PBMCs. Across the age range, TCR beta diversity per million T cells fell in a roughly linear way.

With respect to this clonotype: Its target is not known. At one end the junction does not follow the germline gene, possibly because of a read error.

The CDR3 covers 15 residues. Germline V gene data show CDR1 as SGHTA and CDR2 as FQGNSA. PCR was performed a second time for 7 to 11 cycles using a sample-barcoded 5' primer and a J-beta primer mix. Individual samples furnished no less than 3 million CDR3-containing paired-end reads apiece. TCRdb ran MiXCR on the 5' RACE reads and lists one entry per CDR3 protein. The profile shows around 1,100,000 distinct CDR3 sequences, about two fifths of them singletons. This clonotype originated in a man between 18 and 29 years old in good health. This chain connects TRBV7-2 to TRBJ2-7; D might be TRBD1 (6 bases). The sequencing sample was made of blood. The CDR3 reads CASSLGPRGDYGQYF. In DNA, the CDR3 is TGTGCCAGCAGCTTAGGCCCCAGGGGAGACTACGGGCAGTACTTC.